The following is a T cell receptor beta chain sequence with its context. This entry belongs to a study of T cell changes during pregnancy in multiple sclerosis. The assay was immunoSEQ multiplex PCR, and TCRdb's table has in-frame clones only and misses some. The data show tens of thousands of clones, less than 90% seen once. CDR3 length: 13 amino acids. The germline gives CDR1 SGHVS, CDR2 FNYEAQ. With 1 base removed from V and 6 bases from J, the gap between germline ends came to 9 bases. The specimen comprised CD4+ T cells from peripheral blood mononuclear cells, sampled in the second trimester of pregnancy. The chain employs TRBV7-6 and TRBJ2-5; weak D call: TRBD1 (5 bases). This clonotype was obtained from a female donor with multiple sclerosis, enrolled in a pregnancy study. CDR3 protein: CASSLGQLKTQYF. Here the CDR3 DNA reads TGTGCCAGCAGCTTAGGACAGCTTAAGACCCAGTACTTC. The variable domain in full, with the rest retrieved from reference TRBV7-6 and TRBJ2-5, is GAGVSQSPRYKVTKRGQDVALRCDPISGHVSLYWYRQALGQGPEFLTYFNYEAQQDKSGLPNDRFSAERPEGSISTLTIQRTEQRDSAMYRCASSLGQLKTQYFGPGTRLLVL.